This entry lists 21 T cell receptor beta chains sequenced from one sample in a study of blood T cell repertoires in COVID-19. The data were produced by immunoSEQ multiplex PCR, yet TCRdb's version contains in-frame clones alone and is incomplete. The sample carries 250,000 or so clones, about 91% recorded once. Sample: PBMCs or T cells enriched from blood (not recorded which). The source of these receptors is a woman between 40 and 50 years old with acute COVID-19.

The chain is built from TRBV2 and TRBJ2-1, with D possibly matching TRBD2 (6 bases). The CDR3 contains 14 residues. The germline V gene has CDR1 SNHLY and CDR2 FYNNEI. V lost 6 bases, J lost 2 bases, and 11 bases lay in between. The CDR3 protein is CASRPGLTYNEQFF. CDR3 bases: TGTGCCAGCAGACCGGGACTGACCTACAATGAGCAGTTCTTC.

This clone was seen only once. The genes are TRBV28 and TRBJ1-2; D is perhaps TRBD1 (5 bases). CDR1 is MDHEN, CDR2 SYDVKM, per germline. The CDR3 extends over 13 amino acids. The ends were cut back, 6 bases at V and 2 bases at J, with 10 bases in the middle. CDR3 amino acids: CASSLTDNYGYTF. The CDR3 bases are TGTGCCAGCAGCCTGACAGACAACTATGGCTACACCTTC.

This clone has a handful of counts. DNA for the CDR3: TGTGCCTGGAGTCCTTACAGGGCCGAGCAGTACTTC. Protein product: CAWSPYRAEQYF. This chain links TRBV30 with TRBJ2-7, with D perhaps TRBD1 (6 bases). The germline CDR1 and CDR2 sequences are GTSNPN and SVGIG (reference sequence). The ends were cut back, 2 bases at V and 6 bases at J, with 11 bases in the middle. The CDR3 is made up of 12 amino acids.

This rearrangement joins TRBV9 to TRBJ2-1; D possibly corresponds to TRBD2 (6 bases). The V and J ends lost 0 bases and 0 bases respectively, with 10 bases between them. Germline values: CDR1 SGDLS, CDR2 YYNGEE. The CDR3 contains 16 residues. Written as DNA, the CDR3 is TGTGCCAGCAGCGTAGGGGCGGGGAGCTCCTACAATGAGCAGTTCTTC. Translated: CASSVGAGSSYNEQFF.

This chain joins TRBV6-5 and TRBJ1-5; 7 bases align to TRBD1. The V and J ends lost 6 bases and 4 bases, in that order; junction bases with no gene match: 9. The CDR3 is made up of 15 amino acids. Germline CDR1 is MNHEY and CDR2 is SVGAGI. The CDR3 region has the DNA TGTGCCAGCAGGGGGACAGTGATTGGGAATCAGCCCCAGCATTTT. This encodes CASRGTVIGNQPQHF.

This chain connects TRBV7-2 to TRBJ2-5, with a weak D call TRBD2 (6 bases). Germline lookup yields CDR1 SGHTA and CDR2 FQGNSA. V lost 2 bases and J 4 bases, leaving 14 bases between the germline ends. This CDR3 spans 15 amino acids. The CDR3 DNA follows: TGTGCCAGCAGCTTATCCTGGCGGGGTGGAGAGACCCAGTACTTC. Protein: CASSLSWRGGETQYF.

The V call is TRBV7-8, the J call TRBJ1-4, with D perhaps matching TRBD1 (5 bases). Per germline, CDR1 SGHVS and CDR2 FQNEAQ. V was shortened by 1 base and J by 4 bases, with 10 bases between the two germline ends. The CDR3 is 15 residues long. CDR3: CASSLGQGGNEKLFF. CDR3 in DNA: TGTGCCAGCAGCTTAGGGCAGGGCGGTAATGAAAAACTGTTTTTT.

This clone appeared a single time. V gene TRBV24-1 combines with J gene TRBJ2-5; maybe TRBD1 (6 bases). With 0 bases removed from V and 4 bases from J, the gap between germline ends came to 11 bases. There are 15 residues in the CDR3. The germline CDR1 and CDR2 sequences are KGHDR and SFDVKD. DNA for the CDR3: TGTGCCACCAGTGATTTGGCACAGGGAAGAGAGACCCAGTACTTC. This encodes CATSDLAQGRETQYF.

The chain joins TRBV7-9 to TRBJ2-3; TRBD2 might be the D (6 bases). The germline V and J ends were trimmed by 5 bases and 5 bases, with 20 bases remaining between them. Germline assignment: CDR1 SEHNR and CDR2 FQNEAQ (reference sequence). There are 16 residues in the CDR3. In DNA form, the CDR3 reads TGTGCCAGCAGCGTACCAGGGACTGCCTCCCTAGATACGCAGTATTTT. Translated: CASSVPGTASLDTQYF.

The genes are TRBV2 and TRBJ2-1, with D possibly matching TRBD2 (5 bases). V shed 6 bases and J shed 6 bases, with 15 bases lying between them. This CDR3 is 14 amino acids long. Germline V CDR1 and CDR2: SNHLY, FYNNEI. The DNA of the CDR3 is TGTGCCAGCAGGCGGGCCTCCGAGGCCAATGAGCAGTTCTTC. Amino acids: CASRRASEANEQFF. The full variable domain, in which reference TRBV2 and TRBJ2-1 provide the parts outside the CDR3, is EPEVTQTPSHQVTQMGQEVILRCVPISNHLYFYWYRQILGQKVEFLVSFYNNEISEKSEIFDDQFSVERPDGSNFTLKIRSTKLEDSAMYFCASRRASEANEQFFGPGTRLTVL.

This clone occurred many times. The gene calls are TRBV6-2 or TRBV6-3 and TRBJ2-7; the D is unclear. CDR1 is MNHEY and CDR2 is SVGEGT in the germline V gene. The CDR3 is 14 amino acids. V lost 0 bases to trimming and J lost 0 bases, with 6 bases between them. This chain's CDR3 is CASSYSGFSYEQYV. The CDR3, as DNA: TGTGCCAGCAGTTACTCGGGCTTCTCCTACGAGCAGTACGTC.

The rearrangement links TRBV10-3 to TRBJ2-2; TRBD2 matches at 8 bases. CDR3 length: 17 residues. Per germline, CDR1 ENHRY and CDR2 SYGVKD. V gave up 3 bases and J gave up 6 bases; unmatched junction bases: 12. The CDR3 region is CAISEPAGGTVAGELFF. Written as DNA, the CDR3 is TGTGCCATCAGTGAACCCGCGGGAGGAACGGTTGCCGGGGAGCTGTTTTTT.

This clone came up once. The chain has TRBV7-2 and TRBJ2-2, with 10 bases lining up with TRBD2. The CDR3 consists of 18 residues. V was clipped by 1 base and J by 5 bases; unmatched bases: 10. CDR1 is SGHTA, CDR2 FQGNSA, per germline. CDR3: CASSLGSGRALRTGELFF. Here the CDR3 DNA reads TGTGCCAGCAGCTTAGGAAGCGGGAGGGCCCTGAGGACCGGGGAGCTGTTTTTT.

The V and J genes are TRBV4-2 and TRBJ2-7; 7 bases match TRBD2. V was pared by 0 bases and J by 9 bases, with 11 bases of the junction left unmatched. This CDR3 is built from 15 residues. Germline CDR1 and CDR2: LGHNA and YNFKEQ. Here the CDR3 DNA reads TGTGCCAGCAGCCAAGAGGATGGAGGGACTACGGGGCAGTACTTC. Translating it yields CASSQEDGGTTGQYF.

The table lists this clone with a few counts. The rearrangement uses TRBV27 and TRBJ2-7, with D unclear. Germline CDR1 reads MNHEY; CDR2 reads SMNVEV (reference sequence). This CDR3 is built from 13 residues. V was pared by 8 bases and J by 6 bases, with 17 bases between. CDR3 sequence reads: CASPEPPRREQYV. DNA for the CDR3: TGTGCCAGCCCTGAACCCCCGCGCCGCGAGCAGTACGTC.

This chain links TRBV4-3 with TRBJ2-1, with TRBD2 matching over 10 bases. Germline values: CDR1 LGHNA, CDR2 YSLEER. The CDR3 extends over 16 amino acids. The ends lost 0 bases at V and 13 bases at J; junction bases unmatched: 12. The CDR3 sequence is CASSQDWPAGGPFQFF. The DNA of the CDR3 is TGCGCCAGCAGCCAAGATTGGCCAGCGGGAGGGCCCTTCCAGTTCTTC.

The chain uses TRBV18 and TRBJ2-5, with 7 bases identical to TRBD1. The trim removed 3 bases at V and 1 base at J, leaving 5 bases unmatched. The CDR3 is made up of 15 amino acids. Germline V gives CDR1 KGHSH, CDR2 LQKENI. CDR3: CASSPAGTVQETQYF. The CDR3 coding sequence is TGTGCCAGCTCACCTGCCGGGACAGTCCAAGAGACCCAGTACTTC.

The rearrangement links TRBV5-8 to TRBJ1-5, with TRBD1 as a possible D gene (5 bases). Germline V CDR1 and CDR2: SGHTS, YDEGEE. CDR3 size: 14 residues. The V gene lost 4 bases and the J gene lost 5 bases, with 13 bases spanning the gap. The CDR3 DNA follows: TGTGCCAGCAGCCAGGTGGGGGGGGATCAGCCCCAGCATTTT. This codes for CASSQVGGDQPQHF.

The CDR3 nucleotides are TGTGCCAGTAGCGCGGGGCCTGAGGGTTACGAGCAGTACGTC. Protein: CASSAGPEGYEQYV. The chain uses TRBV19 and TRBJ2-7, with a possible D match to TRBD2 (6 bases). Germline assignment: CDR1 LNHDA and CDR2 SQIVND (reference sequence). The length of the CDR3 is 14 residues. The V and J ends lost 6 bases and 4 bases respectively, with 16 bases between them.

The rearrangement links TRBV5-1 to TRBJ1-4; D unclear. The CDR3 extends over 15 amino acids. Trimming shortened V by 0 bases and J by 4 bases, and 10 bases separated the two germline ends. Germline V gene lookup returns CDR1 SGHRS and CDR2 YFSETQ. This CDR3 is CASSLAGSFNEKLFF. DNA for the CDR3: TGCGCCAGCAGCTTGGCGGGGAGTTTTAATGAAAAACTGTTTTTT.

This sequence joins TRBV3-1 (or the pseudogene TRBV3-2) and TRBJ2-3; 8 positions agree with TRBD2. This CDR3 region has 15 residues. Trimming took 3 bases from V and 5 from J; bases not matched to a gene: 7. Germline V lookup: CDR1 LGHDT, CDR2 YNNKEL (reference sequence). The CDR3: CASSQNAGGGDTQYF. The CDR3 DNA reads TGTGCCAGCAGCCAGAATGCGGGGGGCGGAGATACGCAGTATTTT.